This passage covers 4 T cell receptor beta chains from one sample sequenced in a study of cytomegalovirus exposure and HLA in healthy donors. This PCR relied on a set of 60 Vbeta primers and 13 Jbeta primers. Libraries were prepared by immunoSEQ multiplex PCR; TCRdb keeps only in-frame clonotypes and omits some of them. The sample carries about 45,000 clones, about 73% recorded once. The sample consisted of PBMCs. These receptors were collected from a woman aged 30 to 39 in good health and CMV-seronegative.

This rearrangement joins TRBV7-8 to TRBJ2-5, with 8 bases lining up with TRBD1. CDR1 and CDR2 from the germline V gene are SGHVS and FQNEAQ. There are 16 residues in the CDR3. V shed 1 base and J 5 bases; nucleotides not matched to a gene: 9. The CDR3 spells CASSLDSGRGRETQYF. For the CDR3, the DNA is TGTGCCAGCAGCTTAGACTCGGGCAGGGGGCGGGAGACCCAGTACTTC.

V usage is TRBV5-1 and J usage is TRBJ2-3; no reliable D call. The CDR3 is 13 residues long. Trimming left V 4 bases short and J 3 bases short, with 9 bases between. Germline CDR1 reads SGHRS; CDR2 reads YFSETQ. The CDR3 here is CASSLDGTDTQYF. The CDR3 DNA reads TGCGCCAGCAGCCTGGACGGGACAGATACGCAGTATTTT.

In DNA, the CDR3 is TGTGCCTGGAGTGAGTTAGACAGGGGCACTGAAGCTTTCTTT. Translating gives CAWSELDRGTEAFF. J is TRBJ1-1 and V is TRBV30; 8 bases are shared with TRBD1. Per the germline V gene, CDR1 is GTSNPN and CDR2 is SVGIG (reference sequence). The CDR3 length is 14 residues. Trimming removed 1 base from V and 4 bases from J; junction bases left unmatched: 5. The whole variable domain, remainder taken from reference TRBV30 and TRBJ1-1, is SQTIHQWPATLVQPVGSPLSLECTVEGTSNPNLYWYRQAAGRGLQLLFYSVGIGQISSEVPQNLSASRPQDRQFILSSKKLLLSDSGFYLCAWSELDRGTEAFFGQGTRLTVV.

V gene TRBV6-5 combines with J gene TRBJ2-3; D possibly corresponds to TRBD2 (6 bases). This CDR3 has 14 residues. V gave up 2 bases and J gave up 2 bases, with 8 bases separating them. Per germline, CDR1 MNHEY and CDR2 SVGAGI. Written as DNA, the CDR3 is TGTGCCAGCAGTTACCGGGGGAACACAGATACGCAGTATTTT. Encoded protein: CASSYRGNTDTQYF.